A selection of T cell receptor beta chains follows, all from one sample in a study of T cell responses to AZD1222 COVID-19 vaccine. Measured with immunoSEQ multiplex PCR; TCRdb has only the in-frame clones, and not every one. This sample has over 130,000 clones, with approximately 90% found just once. The source was peripheral blood, collected 28 days after the second AZD1222 dose. Every receptor here comes from an adult who received the AZD1222 COVID-19 vaccine. Each CDR3 is given with its conserved first and last residue. A D gene is named only where the DNA matches it firmly. Clone sizes are given selectively: once, few, many, or a class where the clone is expanded.

CDR3nt: TGCGCCAGCAGCACAAAGGACAGGGCTAATTCACCCCTCCACTTT
CDR3aa: CASSTKDRANSPLHF
v_gene: TRBV5-1
j_gene: TRBJ1-6
abundance: NA
d_gene: TRBD1

CDR3nt: TGTGCCAGCAGTTACCCTGGGAGGATTCGGGACGAGCAGTACTTC
CDR3aa: CASSYPGRIRDEQYF
v_gene: TRBV6-2/TRBV6-3
j_gene: TRBJ2-7
abundance: NA
d_gene: NA

CDR3nt: TGTGCCAGCAGCTCGAACTTTCGGGGAATTAACTATGGCTACACCTTC
CDR3aa: CASSSNFRGINYGYTF
v_gene: TRBV28
j_gene: TRBJ1-2
abundance: NA
d_gene: NA

CDR3nt: TGTGCCACTAAGGGACTTAACACAGATACGCAGTATTTT
CDR3aa: CATKGLNTDTQYF
v_gene: TRBV15
j_gene: TRBJ2-3
abundance: NA
d_gene: NA

CDR3nt: TGTGCCAGCAGCCGCCGACAGGGGAGAGATACGCAGTATTTT
CDR3aa: CASSRRQGRDTQYF
v_gene: TRBV14
j_gene: TRBJ2-3
abundance: NA
d_gene: TRBD1

CDR3nt: TGTGCCAGTTGTAGCGGGGGAGCCAAAAACATTCAGTACTTC
CDR3aa: CASCSGGAKNIQYF
v_gene: TRBV7-2
j_gene: TRBJ2-4
abundance: NA
d_gene: TRBD2

CDR3nt: TGTGCCAGCTCATCGGGACAGAGACCCTCTGGAAACACCATATATTTT
CDR3aa: CASSSGQRPSGNTIYF
v_gene: TRBV18
j_gene: TRBJ1-3
abundance: NA
d_gene: TRBD1

CDR3nt: TGCGCCAGCAGCGATGAAGACAGGGGCGAGCAGTACTTC
CDR3aa: CASSDEDRGEQYF
v_gene: TRBV5-1
j_gene: TRBJ2-7
abundance: NA
d_gene: TRBD1

CDR3nt: TGTGCCAGCAGCTTAACTCCGACCGTGAACACTGAAGCTTTCTTT
CDR3aa: CASSLTPTVNTEAFF
v_gene: TRBV7-3
j_gene: TRBJ1-1
abundance: NA
d_gene: NA

CDR3nt: TGCGCCAGCAGCTTGAGGGCTAGCGAGATTAGCGAGCAGTACTTC
CDR3aa: CASSLRASEISEQYF
v_gene: TRBV5-1
j_gene: TRBJ2-7
abundance: NA
d_gene: NA

CDR3nt: TGTGCCAGCAACCAGAGGGGTAGCGCAGCGGAGCAGTTCTTC
CDR3aa: CASNQRGSAAEQFF
v_gene: TRBV4-2
j_gene: TRBJ2-1
abundance: NA
d_gene: NA

CDR3nt: TGTGCCAGCAGGAGGGGACAGGGGGTCTATGGCTACACCTTC
CDR3aa: CASRRGQGVYGYTF
v_gene: TRBV28
j_gene: TRBJ1-2
abundance: NA
d_gene: TRBD1

CDR3nt: TGTGCCAGCACCTCGGGCAGATCTAATGAAAAACTGTTTTTT
CDR3aa: CASTSGRSNEKLFF
v_gene: TRBV19
j_gene: TRBJ1-4
abundance: NA
d_gene: NA

CDR3nt: TGCGCCAGCAGGGCCGACTCGAACACTGAAGCTTTCTTT
CDR3aa: CASRADSNTEAFF
v_gene: TRBV5-1
j_gene: TRBJ1-1
abundance: NA
d_gene: NA

CDR3nt: TGTGCCAGCAGCCAAGATCTGGGGCGAAATCAGCCCCAGCATTTT
CDR3aa: CASSQDLGRNQPQHF
v_gene: TRBV3-1/TRBV3-2
j_gene: TRBJ1-5
abundance: once
d_gene: NA

CDR3nt: TGTGCCAGCAGCTCTCCCGCCCAGGGCCGGAACACTGAAGCTTTCTTT
CDR3aa: CASSSPAQGRNTEAFF
v_gene: TRBV7-2
j_gene: TRBJ1-1
abundance: NA
d_gene: NA

CDR3nt: TGTGCCAGCAGCTTACGTGGGCCCGAATACAATGAGCAGTTCTTC
CDR3aa: CASSLRGPEYNEQFF
v_gene: TRBV7-3
j_gene: TRBJ2-1
abundance: NA
d_gene: NA

CDR3nt: TGTGCCCATCTCCTTAGACAAAGCTCCTACGAGCAGTACTTC
CDR3aa: CAHLLRQSSYEQYF
v_gene: TRBV19
j_gene: TRBJ2-7
abundance: NA
d_gene: NA